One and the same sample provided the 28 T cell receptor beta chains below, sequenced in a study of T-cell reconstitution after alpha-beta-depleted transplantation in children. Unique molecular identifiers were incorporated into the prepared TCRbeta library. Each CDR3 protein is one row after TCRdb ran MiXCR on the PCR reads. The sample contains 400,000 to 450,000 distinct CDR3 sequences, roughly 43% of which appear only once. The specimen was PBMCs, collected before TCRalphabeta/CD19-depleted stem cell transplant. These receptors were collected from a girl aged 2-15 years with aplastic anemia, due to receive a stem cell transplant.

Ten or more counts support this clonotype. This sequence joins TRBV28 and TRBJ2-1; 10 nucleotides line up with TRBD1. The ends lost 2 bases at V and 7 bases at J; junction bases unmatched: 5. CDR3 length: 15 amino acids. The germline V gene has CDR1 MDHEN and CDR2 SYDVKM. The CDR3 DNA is TGTGCCAGCAGTTTACGGGACAGGGGAAGGAATGAGCAGTTCTTC. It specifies CASSLRDRGRNEQFF.

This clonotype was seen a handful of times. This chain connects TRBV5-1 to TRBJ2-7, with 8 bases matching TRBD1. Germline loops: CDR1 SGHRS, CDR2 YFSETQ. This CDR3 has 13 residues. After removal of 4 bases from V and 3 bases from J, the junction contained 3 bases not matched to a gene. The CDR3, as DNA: TGCGCCAGCAGCACGGACAGGGTCTACGAGCAGTACTTC. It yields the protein CASSTDRVYEQYF.

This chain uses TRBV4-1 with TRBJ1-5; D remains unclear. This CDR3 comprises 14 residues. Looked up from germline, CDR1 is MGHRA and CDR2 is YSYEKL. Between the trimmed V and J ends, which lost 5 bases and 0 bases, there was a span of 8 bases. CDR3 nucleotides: TGCGCCAGCAGCAATACGGATAGCAATCAGCCCCAGCATTTT. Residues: CASSNTDSNQPQHF.

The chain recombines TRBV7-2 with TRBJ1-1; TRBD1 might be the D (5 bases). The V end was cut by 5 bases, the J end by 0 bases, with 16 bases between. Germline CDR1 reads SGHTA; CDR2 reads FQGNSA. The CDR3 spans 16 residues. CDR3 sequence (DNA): TGTGCCAGCAGCCCAGGGACCCCCTCGATGAACACTGAAGCTTTCTTT. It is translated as CASSPGTPSMNTEAFF.

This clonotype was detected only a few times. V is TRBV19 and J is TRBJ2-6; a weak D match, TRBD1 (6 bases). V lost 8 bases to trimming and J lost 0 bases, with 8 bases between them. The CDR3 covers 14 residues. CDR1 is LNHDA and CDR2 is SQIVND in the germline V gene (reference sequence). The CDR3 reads CASLGGSGANVLTF. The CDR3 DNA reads TGTGCCAGTCTAGGGGGCTCTGGGGCCAACGTCCTGACTTTC.

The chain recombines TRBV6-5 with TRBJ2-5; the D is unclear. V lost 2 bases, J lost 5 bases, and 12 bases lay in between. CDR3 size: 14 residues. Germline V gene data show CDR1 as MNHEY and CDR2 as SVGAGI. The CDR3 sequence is CASSYVQRRETQYF. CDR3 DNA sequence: TGTGCCAGCAGTTACGTTCAGCGACGGGAGACCCAGTACTTC.

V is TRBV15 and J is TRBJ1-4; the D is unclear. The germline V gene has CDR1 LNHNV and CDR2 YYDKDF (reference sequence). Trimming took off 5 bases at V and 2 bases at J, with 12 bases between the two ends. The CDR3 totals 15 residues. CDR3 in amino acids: CATSERATTNEKLFF. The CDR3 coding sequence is TGTGCCACCAGCGAGAGGGCTACGACTAATGAAAAACTGTTTTTT.

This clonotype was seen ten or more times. As DNA, the CDR3 is TGTGCCAGCAGTGGCGGGGAAGGCGGAGCCTACGAGCAGTACTTC. Its protein product is CASSGGEGGAYEQYF. The chain uses TRBV2 and TRBJ2-7; weak D call: TRBD2 (6 bases). Trimming shortened V by 4 bases and J by 2 bases, and 15 bases separated the two germline ends. Germline loops: CDR1 SNHLY, CDR2 FYNNEI. The CDR3 is made up of 15 amino acids.

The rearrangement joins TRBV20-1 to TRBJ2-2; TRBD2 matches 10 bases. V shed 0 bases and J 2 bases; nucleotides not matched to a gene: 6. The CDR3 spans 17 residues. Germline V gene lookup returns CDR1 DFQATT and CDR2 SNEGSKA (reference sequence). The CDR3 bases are TGCAGTGCTAGAGATCTACGACTAGCGGGTAACACCGGGGAGCTGTTTTTT. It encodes CSARDLRLAGNTGELFF.

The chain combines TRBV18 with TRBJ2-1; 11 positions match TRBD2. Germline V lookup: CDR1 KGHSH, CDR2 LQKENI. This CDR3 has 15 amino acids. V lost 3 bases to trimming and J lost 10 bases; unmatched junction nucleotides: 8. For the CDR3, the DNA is TGTGCCAGCTCACCGATAGCGGGAGGGAGAGGGGAGCAGTTCTTC. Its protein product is CASSPIAGGRGEQFF.

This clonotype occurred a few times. CDR3 in amino acids: CASSQGVGGYEQYF. In nucleotides, the CDR3 is TGCGCCAGCAGCCAGGGCGTCGGAGGCTACGAGCAGTACTTC. This chain joins TRBV4-1 and TRBJ2-7, with a weak D call TRBD2 (5 bases). Per germline, CDR1 MGHRA and CDR2 YSYEKL. Between the trimmed V and J ends, which lost 3 bases and 3 bases, there was a span of 12 bases. CDR3 size: 14 residues.

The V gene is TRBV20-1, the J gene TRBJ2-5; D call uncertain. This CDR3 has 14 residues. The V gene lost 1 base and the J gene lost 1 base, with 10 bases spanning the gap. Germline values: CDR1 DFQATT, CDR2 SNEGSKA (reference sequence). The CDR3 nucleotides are TGCAGTGCTAGAGCTTCCCAAAGCCAAGAGACCCAGTACTTC. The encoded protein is CSARASQSQETQYF.

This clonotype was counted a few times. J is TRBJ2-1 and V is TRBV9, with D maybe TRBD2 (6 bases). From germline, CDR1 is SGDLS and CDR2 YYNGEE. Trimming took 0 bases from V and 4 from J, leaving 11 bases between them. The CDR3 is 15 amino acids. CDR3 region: CASSVVLAGYNEQFF. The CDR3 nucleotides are TGTGCCAGCAGCGTAGTGCTGGCGGGGTACAATGAGCAGTTCTTC.

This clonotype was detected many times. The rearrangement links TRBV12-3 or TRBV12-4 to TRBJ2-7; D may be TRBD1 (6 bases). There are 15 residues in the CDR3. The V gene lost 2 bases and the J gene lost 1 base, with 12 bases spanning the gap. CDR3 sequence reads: CASSLPLGQSYEQYF. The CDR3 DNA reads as TGTGCCAGCAGTTTACCCCTTGGACAGTCCTACGAGCAGTACTTC.

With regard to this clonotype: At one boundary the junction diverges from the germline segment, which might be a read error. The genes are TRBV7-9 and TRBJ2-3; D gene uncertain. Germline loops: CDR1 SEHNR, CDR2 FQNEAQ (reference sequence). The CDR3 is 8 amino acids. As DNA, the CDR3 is TGTGCCAGCACCCCAGAGCATTTT. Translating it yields CASTPEHF.

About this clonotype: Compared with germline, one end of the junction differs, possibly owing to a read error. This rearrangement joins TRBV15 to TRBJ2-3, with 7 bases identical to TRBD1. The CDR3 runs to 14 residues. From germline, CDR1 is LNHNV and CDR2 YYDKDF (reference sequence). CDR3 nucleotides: TGTGCCACCAGCCGAGACAGGGCCCCAGATACGCAGTATTTT. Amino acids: CATSRDRAPDTQYF. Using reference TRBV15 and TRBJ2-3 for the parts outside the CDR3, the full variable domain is DAMVIQNPRYQVTQFGKPVTLSCSQTLNHNVMYWYQQKSSQAPKLLFHYYDKDFNNEADTPDNFQSRRPNTSFCFLDIRSPGLGDTAMYLCATSRDRAPDTQYFGPGTRLTVL.

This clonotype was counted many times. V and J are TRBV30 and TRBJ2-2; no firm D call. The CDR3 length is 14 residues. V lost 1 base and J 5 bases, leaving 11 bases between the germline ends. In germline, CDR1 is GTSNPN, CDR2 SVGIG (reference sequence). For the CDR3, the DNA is TGTGCCTGGAGTGGGCCGACCGGGACCGGGGAGCTGTTTTTT. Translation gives CAWSGPTGTGELFF.

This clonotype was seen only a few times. The CDR3, as DNA: TGTGCCATCGGCCGTCTAGCGGGAGGCGATGAGCAGTTCTTC. Its protein is CAIGRLAGGDEQFF. This chain connects TRBV10-3 to TRBJ2-1; TRBD2 matches at 11 bases. Germline loops: CDR1 ENHRY, CDR2 SYGVKD. The CDR3 is 14 residues long. The trim removed 8 bases at V and 8 bases at J, leaving 8 bases unmatched.

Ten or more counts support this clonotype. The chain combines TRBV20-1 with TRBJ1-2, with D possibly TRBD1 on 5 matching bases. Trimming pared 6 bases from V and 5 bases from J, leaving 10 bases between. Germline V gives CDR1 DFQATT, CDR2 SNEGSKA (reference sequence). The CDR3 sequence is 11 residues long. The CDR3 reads CSARRQYGYTF. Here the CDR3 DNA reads TGCAGTGCCCGAAGACAGTATGGCTACACCTTC.

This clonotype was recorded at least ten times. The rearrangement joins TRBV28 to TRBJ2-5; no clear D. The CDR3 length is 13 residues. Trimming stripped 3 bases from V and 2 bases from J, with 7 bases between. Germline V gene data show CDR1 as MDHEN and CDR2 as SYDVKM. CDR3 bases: TGTGCCAGCAGTTTTCTAGGGCAAGAGACCCAGTACTTC. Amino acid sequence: CASSFLGQETQYF.

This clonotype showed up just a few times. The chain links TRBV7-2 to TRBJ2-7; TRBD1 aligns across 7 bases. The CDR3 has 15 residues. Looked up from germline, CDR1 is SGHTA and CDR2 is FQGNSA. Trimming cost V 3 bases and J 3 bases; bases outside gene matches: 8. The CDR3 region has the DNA TGTGCCAGCAGCTTCCCTGGACAGGATCTCTACGAGCAGTACTTC. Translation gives CASSFPGQDLYEQYF.

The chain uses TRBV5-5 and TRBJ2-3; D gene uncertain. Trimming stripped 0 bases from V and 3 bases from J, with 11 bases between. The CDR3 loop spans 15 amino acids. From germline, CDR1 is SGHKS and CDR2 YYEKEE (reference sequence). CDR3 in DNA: TGTGCCAGCAGCTTGGTATGGGGTGCTACAGATACGCAGTATTTT. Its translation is CASSLVWGATDTQYF.

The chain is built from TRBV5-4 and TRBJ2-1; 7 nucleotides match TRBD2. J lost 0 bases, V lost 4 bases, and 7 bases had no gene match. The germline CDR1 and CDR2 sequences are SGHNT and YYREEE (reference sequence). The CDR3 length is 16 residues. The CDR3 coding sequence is TGTGCCAGCAGCCCGCCGGGACTAAACTCCTACAATGAGCAGTTCTTC. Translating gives CASSPPGLNSYNEQFF.

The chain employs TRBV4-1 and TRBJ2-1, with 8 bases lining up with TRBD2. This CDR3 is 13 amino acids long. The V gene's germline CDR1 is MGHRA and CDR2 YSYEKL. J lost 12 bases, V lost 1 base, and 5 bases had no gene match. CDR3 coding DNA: TGCGCCAGCAGCCAAGGTACGGGACTAGGGCAGTTCTTC. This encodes CASSQGTGLGQFF.

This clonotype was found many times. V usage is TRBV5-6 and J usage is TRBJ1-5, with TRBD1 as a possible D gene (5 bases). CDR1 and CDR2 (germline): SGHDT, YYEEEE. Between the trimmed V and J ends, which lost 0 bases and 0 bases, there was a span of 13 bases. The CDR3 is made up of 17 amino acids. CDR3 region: CASSLEAGTYSNQPQHF. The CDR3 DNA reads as TGTGCCAGCAGCTTGGAGGCAGGGACTTATAGCAATCAGCCCCAGCATTTT.

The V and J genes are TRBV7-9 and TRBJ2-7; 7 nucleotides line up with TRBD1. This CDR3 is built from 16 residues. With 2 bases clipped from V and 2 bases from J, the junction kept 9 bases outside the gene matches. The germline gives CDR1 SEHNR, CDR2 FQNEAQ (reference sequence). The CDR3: CASSLPRDSITYEQYF. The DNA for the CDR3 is TGTGCCAGCAGCTTACCCCGGGACAGTATCACCTACGAGCAGTACTTC.

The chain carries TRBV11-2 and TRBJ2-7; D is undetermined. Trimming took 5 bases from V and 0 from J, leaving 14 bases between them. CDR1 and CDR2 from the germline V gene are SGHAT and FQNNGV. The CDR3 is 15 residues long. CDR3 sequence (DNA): TGTGCCAGCAGCCCATCGGTAGGAGTCTCCTACGAGCAGTACTTC. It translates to CASSPSVGVSYEQYF.

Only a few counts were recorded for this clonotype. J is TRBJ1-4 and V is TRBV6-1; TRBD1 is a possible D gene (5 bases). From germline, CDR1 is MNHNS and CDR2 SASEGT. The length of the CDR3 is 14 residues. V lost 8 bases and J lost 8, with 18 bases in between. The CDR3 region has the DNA TGTGCCAGCTACCAAAGGGGTGGTGAAGAAAAACTGTTTTTT. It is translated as CASYQRGGEEKLFF.